The source of this T cell receptor (beta chain) is a study of post-analysis software for immune sequencing data (dated by TCRdb to between 2015 and 2016). Describing the broader study: The recorded disease courses included relapsing-remitting, secondary progressive and progressive-relapsing multiple sclerosis, and some patients had no subtype annotation. The multiple sclerosis patient repertoires were compared with some twelve previously published healthy control repertoires from donors aged 6 to 25 years. A subset of samples was prepared in parallel using single-end sample barcoding, then pooled and co-amplified after Illumina adapter ligation.

To demonstrate the VDJtools post-analysis software, the study profiled TCR beta repertoires from the peripheral blood of 10 to 15 young patients with multiple sclerosis. The multiple sclerosis patients were children and adolescents between roughly 6 and 16 years of age. As concerns this clonotype: The target of this receptor is not known. Per-base quality was not reported, and no clone a single base away is much larger than it.

V and J lose 6 bases and 0 bases, and a span of 17 bases separates them. Inclusive of the bounding cysteine and phenylalanine, the CDR3 is 17 residues long. Of all the DNA, just the CDR3 is kept, 51 bases in frame from base 1. Results and caveats for the whole study, not just this receptor: When samples were clustered directly using the F measure, samples prepared in the same batch co-clustered strongly, which prompted a batch-effect correction. The control group was slightly older than the multiple sclerosis patient group. Multiple sclerosis patients had significantly lower normalized Chao1 diversity than controls, a result that suggests substantial peripheral T-cell clonal expansion. Patients showed significantly higher frequencies than controls for 4 or 5 TRBV segments, among them TRBV5-6, TRBV5-1 and TRBV20-1.

The library was produced with PCR. The run used an Illumina HiSeq 2500. To reduce PCR and sequencing biases, unique molecular identifiers were built into the TCR beta cDNA libraries. Every 1 to 10 million input T cells yielded around 500,000 cDNA molecules, meaning each molecule approximated one T cell. The patient libraries were prepared and sequenced using the same protocol as the earlier healthy control dataset. Within a given batch, samples were prepared together, multiplexed and sequenced on the same HiSeq lane. In the paper's pipeline: Raw barcoded reads were processed with MIGEC, discarding single-read molecular identifier groups before consensus assembly and CDR3 extraction. Clonotype tables were post-analysed with VDJtools, normalizing diversity by down-sampling all datasets to the smallest sample size. To correct batch-related cross-sample contamination, repertoire overlap clustering matched CDR3 amino acid sequences but not nucleotide sequences. TCRdb trimmed public reads at Q25 via fastp, called clones via MiXCR and kept in-frame beta chains. Every distinct CDR3 protein forms one entry, paired with its most common genes and DNA. The V and J calls here are based on TCRdb, not the publication. Within this sample are about half a million distinct CDR3 sequences, with roughly 45% of them counted one time only. In total, the top ten clones hold around 10% of the sample.

Sequencing was carried out using blood. The receptor comes from a girl between 10 and 17 years old with multiple sclerosis. The V and J genes are TRBV12-3 or TRBV12-4 and TRBJ1-4; the D gene cannot be named for sure. The CDR3 loop reads CASSAPEVAATNEKLFF. The DNA reads TGTGCCAGCAGCGCACCAGAAGTTGCCGCAACTAATGAAAAACTGTTTTTT.